This passage covers 23 T cell receptor beta chains from one sample sequenced in a study of Graves' ophthalmopathy and Graves' hyperthyroidism. The authors amplified TCR beta CDR3 regions from RNA transcripts. RT-PCR was first run with HTBI primers, then multiplex PCR in a second round. Via MiXCR, TCRdb re-called the multiplex PCR reads, giving one row per CDR3 protein. The data contain about 400,000 distinct CDR3 sequences, 15% of them singletons. Sequenced input: peripheral blood. The receptors were sampled from a woman under 30 with stable Graves' hyperthyroidism.

This clonotype was detected ten times or more. J is TRBJ1-1 and V is TRBV7-2; tentative D call: TRBD1 (5 bases). Trimming cost V 1 base and J 1 base, with 7 bases left between them. CDR3 size: 14 residues. CDR1 and CDR2 (germline): SGHTA, FQGNSA. The CDR3 sequence is CASSLDRSNTEAFF. The DNA of the CDR3 is TGTGCCAGCAGCTTAGACAGGTCGAACACTGAAGCTTTCTTT.

This clonotype was found many times. The CDR3 spells CASSLGKQGLSWTQYF. As DNA, the CDR3 is TGTGCCAGCAGCTTAGGAAAGCAGGGTTTGTCGTGGACCCAGTACTTC. V is TRBV11-3 and J is TRBJ2-5, with D perhaps TRBD1 (5 bases). V lost 1 base, J lost 7 bases, and 19 bases lay in between. The V gene's germline CDR1 is SGHNT and CDR2 YENEEA. The CDR3 runs 16 residues.

Ten or more counts support this clonotype. This chain's CDR3 is CSVEGGLTETQYF. DNA of the CDR3: TGCAGCGTTGAAGGCGGGCTTACGGAGACCCAGTACTTC. The chain has TRBV29-1 and TRBJ2-5; D is possibly TRBD2 (5 bases). Between the trimmed V and J ends, which lost 1 base and 5 bases, there was a span of 11 bases. Looked up from germline, CDR1 is SQVTM and CDR2 is ANQGSEA. The CDR3 is 13 amino acids. Together with reference TRBV29-1 and TRBJ2-5, the CDR3 gives the full variable domain: SAVISQKPSRDICQRGTSLTIQCQVDSQVTMMFWYRQQPGQSLTLIATANQGSEATYESGFVIDKFPISRPNLTFSTLTVSNMSPEDSSIYLCSVEGGLTETQYFGPGTRLLVL.

This clonotype was detected a few times. The genes are TRBV6-1 and TRBJ1-5; D perhaps matches TRBD1 (5 bases). CDR1 is MNHNS, CDR2 SASEGT, per germline. The CDR3 consists of 15 residues. Trimming took off 6 bases at V and 7 bases at J, with 19 bases between the two ends. The CDR3 region is CASSQMLRGGQPQHF. As DNA, the CDR3 is TGTGCCAGCAGCCAAATGTTGAGGGGCGGGCAGCCCCAGCATTTT.

The chain couples TRBV6-1 to TRBJ2-1, with D tentatively TRBD2 (7 bases). The CDR3 is 16 amino acids. Germline CDR1 is MNHNS and CDR2 is SASEGT. V was pared by 5 bases and J by 8 bases, with 22 bases between. This chain's CDR3 is CASSPQTGTGGYEQFF. Here the CDR3 DNA reads TGTGCCAGCAGTCCTCAGACAGGCACGGGGGGTTATGAGCAGTTCTTC.

This clonotype was counted ten times or more. V and J are TRBV11-2 and TRBJ2-7; 7 nucleotides match TRBD1. The germline V gene has CDR1 SGHAT and CDR2 FQNNGV. This CDR3 comprises 14 residues. Unmatched junction bases numbered 8, after V lost 6 bases and J lost 3 bases. The CDR3 DNA reads TGTGCCAGCAGATCCCCGAGACAGGGCTACGAGCAGTACTTC. Translated, it gives CASRSPRQGYEQYF.

Many counts were recorded for this clonotype. The V call is TRBV28, the J call TRBJ1-5; D is unclear. V lost 6 bases and J lost 5, with 11 bases in between. CDR3 length equals 13 residues. Germline V gene sequence: CDR1 MDHEN, CDR2 SYDVKM. In DNA form, the CDR3 reads TGTGCCAGCAGCTCCGGGCCTTATCAGCCCCAGCATTTT. Translated: CASSSGPYQPQHF.

About this clonotype itself: This may stem from a read error, because a much larger clone lies one nucleotide away. The chain uses TRBV24-1 and TRBJ2-3; perhaps TRBD1 as D (6 bases). The CDR3 is 12 amino acids. Germline lookup yields CDR1 KGHDR and CDR2 SFDVKD. This CDR3 reads CGTSADRDTQYF. The CDR3 nucleotides read TGTGGCACCAGTGCCGACAGGGATACGCAGTATTTT.

This clonotype occurred many times. This chain joins TRBV11-2 and TRBJ1-3; unclear D gene. The CDR3 runs to 13 residues. Trimming pared 5 bases from V and 4 bases from J, leaving 9 bases between. Germline CDR1 is SGHAT and CDR2 is FQNNGV. The CDR3 nucleotides are TGTGCCAGCAGCCCTGGAGGGGGAAACACCATATATTTT. This translates into CASSPGGGNTIYF.

This chain joins TRBV11-2 and TRBJ1-3; D gene unclear. V lost 1 base and J lost 0, with 10 bases in between. Germline assignment: CDR1 SGHAT and CDR2 FQNNGV. CDR3 length: 16 amino acids. Here the CDR3 reads CASSLVARHSGNTIYF. The CDR3 DNA is TGTGCCAGCAGCTTAGTTGCCAGGCACTCTGGAAACACCATATATTTT.

As regards this clonotype: Since the CDR3 does not end with the conserved phenylalanine or tryptophan, this likely comes from a read error. The rearrangement uses TRBV18 and TRBJ1-4, with a weak D call TRBD1 (6 bases). Germline CDR1 and CDR2: KGHSH and LQKENI. CDR3 length: 15 residues. Trimming pared 2 bases from V and 8 bases from J, leaving 15 bases between. The CDR3 protein is CASSPGTGRGEKLFL. The CDR3 DNA follows: TGTGCCAGCTCACCAGGCACAGGGAGAGGAGAAAAACTGTTTTTA.

This clonotype was seen many times. The chain combines TRBV10-3 with TRBJ1-5, with TRBD1 matching 9 bases. CDR1 and CDR2 (germline): ENHRY, SYGVKD. The CDR3 has 14 residues. V trimming: 6 bases; J trimming: 3 bases; junction bases outside the gene matches: 3. CDR3 in DNA: TGTGCCATCAGGGGGACAGGGATCAATCAGCCCCAGCATTTT. Amino acids: CAIRGTGINQPQHF.

The table lists this clonotype with many counts. This chain uses TRBV12-5 with TRBJ2-7; 8 bases align to TRBD2. Trimming removed 6 bases from V and 2 bases from J; junction bases left unmatched: 3. Germline V gene lookup returns CDR1 LGHNT and CDR2 FRNRAP. CDR3 length equals 13 residues. The CDR3: CASGVSGAYEQYF. Written as DNA, the CDR3 is TGTGCTAGTGGGGTTAGCGGGGCCTACGAGCAGTACTTC. The whole variable domain, remainder taken from reference TRBV12-5 and TRBJ2-7, is DARVTQTPRHKVTEMGQEVTMRCQPILGHNTVFWYRQTMMQGLELLAYFRNRAPLDDSGMPKDRFSAEMPDATLATLKIQPSEPRDSAVYFCASGVSGAYEQYFGPGTRLTVT.

Many counts were recorded for this clonotype. V and J are TRBV19 and TRBJ1-5; TRBD1 might be the D (5 bases). The germline V and J ends were trimmed by 7 bases and 6 bases, with 13 bases remaining between them. CDR1 and CDR2 from the germline V gene are LNHDA and SQIVND (reference sequence). The CDR3 length is 13 residues. The CDR3 DNA sequence: TGTGCCAGTACGGGGCTCCAGAGTCAGCCCCAGCATTTT. Translated, it gives CASTGLQSQPQHF.

This clonotype was found many times. The gene calls are TRBV25-1 and TRBJ1-2; D is perhaps TRBD1 (6 bases). The germline V and J ends were trimmed by 4 bases and 0 bases, with 15 bases remaining between them. The CDR3 is 16 residues long. Germline V CDR1 and CDR2: MGHDK, SYGVNS. The CDR3 sequence is CASSVPSGGANYGYTF. The DNA for the CDR3 is TGTGCCAGCAGTGTCCCCTCCGGGGGCGCTAACTATGGCTACACCTTC.

The table lists this clonotype with many counts. This chain joins TRBV11-2 and TRBJ1-5; no reliable D call. The germline V and J ends were trimmed by 4 bases and 1 base, with 5 bases remaining between them. The CDR3 runs 13 residues. Per germline, CDR1 SGHAT and CDR2 FQNNGV. The CDR3 spells CASSSESNQPQHF. DNA of the CDR3: TGTGCCAGCAGCTCCGAGAGCAATCAGCCCCAGCATTTT.

The V call is TRBV11-2, the J call TRBJ1-1; tentative D call: TRBD1 (6 bases). Germline assignment: CDR1 SGHAT and CDR2 FQNNGV. Trimming took off 0 bases at V and 5 bases at J, with 16 bases between the two ends. CDR3 size: 16 residues. CDR3 region: CASSLDLRGGGTEAFF. The CDR3 DNA follows: TGTGCCAGCAGCTTAGATCTCCGAGGGGGGGGGACTGAAGCTTTCTTT. The variable domain in full, with the rest retrieved from reference TRBV11-2 and TRBJ1-1, is EAGVAQSPRYKIIEKRQSVAFWCNPISGHATLYWYQQILGQGPKLLIQFQNNGVVDDSQLPKDRFSAERLKGVDSTLKIQPAKLEDSAVYLCASSLDLRGGGTEAFFGQGTRLTVV.

This rearrangement joins TRBV7-9 to TRBJ1-1, with D possibly matching TRBD1 (6 bases). Germline V CDR1 and CDR2: SEHNR, FQNEAQ (reference sequence). The CDR3 spans 14 residues. The V end lost 0 bases, the J end lost 11 bases, and 16 bases lay between the germline ends. The CDR3 DNA sequence: TGTGCCAGCAGCTTAGCGATCGGCGGCACAGGGGCTTTCTTT. Amino acid sequence: CASSLAIGGTGAFF.

This clonotype occurred a few times. A read error is possible here, since a much larger clone lies one base away. The CDR3 does not close with the conserved phenylalanine or tryptophan, likely indicating a read error. The rearrangement uses TRBV19 and TRBJ1-1; possibly TRBD1 for D (6 bases). The CDR3 length is 14 residues. Germline lookup yields CDR1 LNHDA and CDR2 SQIVND (reference sequence). The V and J ends lost 10 bases and 5 bases respectively, with 20 bases between them. DNA of the CDR3: TGTGCCAATAGCGGGGGCCGGAGGAGAACTGAAGCTTTCTTG. This sequence encodes CANSGGRRRTEAFL.

The chain carries TRBV5-1 and TRBJ1-2; the match to TRBD1 covers 8 bases. CDR3 length: 17 residues. Germline V gene data show CDR1 as SGHRS and CDR2 as YFSETQ. Unmatched junction bases numbered 13, after V lost 3 bases and J lost 3 bases. Written as DNA, the CDR3 is TGCGCCAGCAGCTCCGACAGGGGAAAATATCGGGACTATGGCTACACCTTC. This codes for CASSSDRGKYRDYGYTF.

The gene calls are TRBV6-2 or TRBV6-3 and TRBJ1-6, with D tentatively TRBD1 (6 bases). The germline CDR1 and CDR2 sequences are MNHEY and SVGEGT. The CDR3 runs 16 residues. V gave up 5 bases and J gave up 7 bases, with 18 bases separating them. The CDR3 region has the DNA TGTGCCAGCAGTGCAACCTGGGGGGCTCGAAATTCACCCCTCCACTTT. This gives the protein CASSATWGARNSPLHF.

At least ten counts were recorded for this clonotype. This rearrangement joins TRBV6-5 to TRBJ1-2, with D possibly matching TRBD1 (5 bases). CDR1 MNHEY and CDR2 SVGAGI come from the germline V gene. V gave up 8 bases and J gave up 6 bases, with 16 bases separating them. This CDR3 comprises 13 residues. CDR3 protein: CASGQVRGDGYTF. The CDR3 nucleotides are TGTGCCAGCGGCCAAGTACGGGGGGATGGCTACACCTTC.

This clonotype was detected only a few times. This sequence joins TRBV18 and TRBJ2-4, with D maybe TRBD1 (6 bases). CDR1 is KGHSH and CDR2 is LQKENI in the germline V gene. Trimming left V 6 bases short and J 2 bases short, with 20 bases between. CDR3 size: 17 residues. CDR3 amino acids: CASSNGWGRGTKNIQYF. CDR3 in DNA: TGTGCCAGCTCTAACGGCTGGGGCAGGGGAACCAAAAACATTCAGTACTTC.